The rows below give T cell receptor beta chains drawn from one sample of a study of blood T cells in healthy people across ages. TCRdb recomputed calls from the 5' RACE reads with MiXCR, one row per CDR3 protein. This sample has 850,000 to 1,000,000 distinct CDR3 sequences, with roughly 52% found just once. The material sequenced was blood. These receptors all come from a man aged 25 to 40 in good health. Each CDR3 is given without its conserved first and last residue.

TRBV28,TRBJ2-1,14,ASSSPGTGIGNEQF
TRBV7-9,TRBJ2-1,16,ASSSLWPSSESYNEQF
TRBV28,TRBJ2-7,12,ASRQYTGHYEQY
TRBV4-3,TRBJ2-7,15,ASSQESAGDNQGTQY
TRBV20-1,TRBJ2-5,11,SASRGRQETQY
TRBV28,TRBJ2-1,13,ATGLGTGGTDEQF
TRBV5-1,TRBJ2-1,15,ASSLAGQVDLYNEQF
TRBV5-1,TRBJ2-3,12,ASTLSWGADTQY
TRBV7-2,TRBJ2-1,13,ASSPRLSRGNEQF
TRBV28,TRBJ1-2,10,ASRPSGGGYT
TRBV7-9,TRBJ1-6,13,ASSLAQAYNSPLH
TRBV15,TRBJ2-5,12,ATSSGAQDSRQY
TRBV4-3,TRBJ2-7,16,ASSQVSGVRDRGNEQY
TRBV6-1,TRBJ2-1,11,ASSDRESNEQF
TRBV6-5,TRBJ1-1,11,ASIGSDYTEAF
TRBV7-2,TRBJ2-3,14,ASSSSLAGTTDTQY
TRBV4-1,TRBJ1-5,13,ASSQLTGVNQPQH
TRBV6-5,TRBJ2-3,12,ASSYADSTDTQY
TRBV6-2/TRBV6-3,TRBJ2-2,12,ASKTGLNTGELF
TRBV29-1,TRBJ2-1,11,SVMAAWYNEQF
TRBV7-8,TRBJ2-7,12,ASRPGGGTYEQY
TRBV10-3,TRBJ1-1,10,AISEVDTEAF
TRBV4-3,TRBJ2-1,15,ASSQQPQRGAGGEQF
TRBV9,TRBJ1-1,12,ASSAQQGRAEAF
TRBV20-1,TRBJ2-5,14,SATTSGLVGGETQY
TRBV4-2,TRBJ2-5,12,ASSQSGPGETQY
TRBV28,TRBJ1-2,12,ASSEPQLNYGYT
TRBV29-1,TRBJ1-2,8,SVDNYGYT
TRBV21-1,TRBJ1-4,19,ASSKARLYSLGGGIHEKLF
TRBV27,TRBJ2-7,12,ASSDREALYEQY
TRBV24-1,TRBJ2-3,13,ATSDTRDASDTQY
TRBV2,TRBJ1-5,10,ASSGNNQPQH
TRBV6-1,TRBJ2-5,13,ASSEGAGTQETQY
TRBV24-1,TRBJ1-2,11,ATSEREGNGYT
TRBV4-2,TRBJ1-2,12,ASRLDRTNYGYT
TRBV9,TRBJ2-5,13,ASSVRDVGSGTQY
TRBV6-2/TRBV6-3,TRBJ1-2,13,ASTGRDAPNYGYT
TRBV19,TRBJ1-1,13,ASRAGRTVNTEAF
TRBV5-1,TRBJ2-1,11,ASSRAEWVEQF
TRBV6-5,TRBJ1-5,13,ASSLQRYSNQPQH
TRBV7-8,TRBJ2-5,12,ASSQGTVQETQY
TRBV29-1,TRBJ1-2,10,SVDRGGYGYT
TRBV15,TRBJ2-2,13,ATSRVLAGTGELF
TRBV7-9,TRBJ1-1,13,ASSLARGRETEAF
TRBV5-1,TRBJ2-5,12,ASSLDPGIETQY
TRBV7-8,TRBJ2-1,15,TSSSLWTSGWDNEQF
TRBV7-2,TRBJ2-3,13,ASSPRTSSTDTQY
TRBV27,TRBJ2-7,16,ASSLSLGQGSGAYEQY
TRBV5-6,TRBJ2-3,11,ASSTGYADTQY
TRBV7-2,TRBJ2-5,12,TSSLMAAQETQY
TRBV6-6,TRBJ2-5,12,ASSYPGTEETQY
TRBV6-5,TRBJ2-5,12,ASRGGLAHGEQY
TRBV7-2,TRBJ1-1,13,ASSSGQGAFTEAF
TRBV7-2,TRBJ2-5,12,ASSRTSVLETQY
TRBV20-1,TRBJ2-7,14,SASGGTSGASYEQY
TRBV3-1,TRBJ2-3,14,ASSQGVRGSTDTQY
TRBV4-1,TRBJ1-5,14,ASSQGPRSSNQPQH
TRBV4-1,TRBJ2-5,12,ASSQTIEQETQY
TRBV4-3,TRBJ2-3,16,ASSQEVASGGSTDTQY